This T cell receptor (beta chain) was captured in a study of T-cell memory formation after mild COVID-19. Trimming left V 5 bases short and J 12 bases short, with 14 bases between. Per the germline V gene, CDR1 is MNHEY and CDR2 is SMNVEV (reference sequence). This CDR3 is 12 amino acids long. In its sample, this clonotype was seen many times. TCRdb redid the calling of the 5' RACE reads with MiXCR, one entry per CDR3 protein. This sample has around 36,000 distinct CDR3 sequences, with about 10% found just once. Sequencing input: PBMCs or a T cell subset sorted from them (not recorded which). The clonotype originates from a man younger than 30 who had mild COVID-19 (a few samples of this study predate the infection). Cell type and time point are not known. This chain joins TRBV27 and TRBJ2-1; D is uncertain. The CDR3 nucleotides are TGTGCCAGCAGTGGCAACTACCTATCGCAGTTCTTC. This sequence encodes CASSGNYLSQFF.